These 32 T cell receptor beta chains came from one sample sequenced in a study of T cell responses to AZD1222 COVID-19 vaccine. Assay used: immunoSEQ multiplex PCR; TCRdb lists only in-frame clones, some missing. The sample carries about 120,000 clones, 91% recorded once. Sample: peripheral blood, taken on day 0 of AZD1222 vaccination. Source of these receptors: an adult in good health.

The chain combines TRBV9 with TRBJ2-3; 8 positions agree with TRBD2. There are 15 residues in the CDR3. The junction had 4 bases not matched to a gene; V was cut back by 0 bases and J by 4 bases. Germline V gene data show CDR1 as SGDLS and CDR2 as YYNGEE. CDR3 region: CASSVDGRGADTQYF. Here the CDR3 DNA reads TGTGCCAGCAGCGTAGACGGGAGGGGGGCAGATACGCAGTATTTT.

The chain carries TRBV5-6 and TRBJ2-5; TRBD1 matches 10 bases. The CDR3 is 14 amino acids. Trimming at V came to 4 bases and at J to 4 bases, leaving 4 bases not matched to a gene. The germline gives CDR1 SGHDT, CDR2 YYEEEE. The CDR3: CASSNDRGRETQYF. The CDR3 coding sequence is TGTGCCAGCAGCAATGACAGGGGGCGAGAGACCCAGTACTTC.

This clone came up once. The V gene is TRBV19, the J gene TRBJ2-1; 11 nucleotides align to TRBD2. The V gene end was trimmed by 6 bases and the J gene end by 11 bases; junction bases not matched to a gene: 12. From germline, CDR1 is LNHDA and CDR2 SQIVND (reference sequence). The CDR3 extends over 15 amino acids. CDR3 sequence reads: CASSPIAGGPSKQFF. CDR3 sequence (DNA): TGTGCCAGTAGCCCGATAGCGGGAGGGCCTTCGAAGCAGTTCTTC. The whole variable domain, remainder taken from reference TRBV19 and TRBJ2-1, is DGGITQSPKYLFRKEGQNVTLSCEQNLNHDAMYWYRQDPGQGLRLIYYSQIVNDFQKGDIAEGYSVSREKKESFPLTVTSAQKNPTAFYLCASSPIAGGPSKQFFGPGTRLTVL.

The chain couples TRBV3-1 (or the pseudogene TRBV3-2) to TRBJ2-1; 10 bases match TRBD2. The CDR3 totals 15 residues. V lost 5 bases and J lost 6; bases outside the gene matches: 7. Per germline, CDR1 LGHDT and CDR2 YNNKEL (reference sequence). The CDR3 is CASSVVIAGGNEQFF. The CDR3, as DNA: TGTGCCAGCAGCGTCGTTATAGCGGGGGGCAATGAGCAGTTCTTC.

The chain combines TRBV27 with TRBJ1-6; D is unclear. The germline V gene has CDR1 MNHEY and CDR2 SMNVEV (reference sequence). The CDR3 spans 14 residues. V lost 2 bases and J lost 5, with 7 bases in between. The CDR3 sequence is CASSLTADNSPLHF. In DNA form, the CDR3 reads TGTGCCAGCAGTTTAACGGCAGATAATTCACCCCTCCACTTT.

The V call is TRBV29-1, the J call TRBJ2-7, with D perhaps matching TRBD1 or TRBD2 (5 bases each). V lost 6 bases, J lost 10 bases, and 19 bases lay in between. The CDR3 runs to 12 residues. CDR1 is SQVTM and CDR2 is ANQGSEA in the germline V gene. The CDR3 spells CSVRQRGLGQYF. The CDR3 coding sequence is TGCAGCGTGCGACAGAGGGGCCTGGGACAGTACTTC.

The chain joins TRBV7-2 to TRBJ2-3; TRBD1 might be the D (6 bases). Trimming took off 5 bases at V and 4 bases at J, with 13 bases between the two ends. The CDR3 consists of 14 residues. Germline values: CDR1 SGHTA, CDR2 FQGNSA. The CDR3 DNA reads TGTGCCAGCAGCCCCGGACAGATACCAGATACGCAGTATTTT. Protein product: CASSPGQIPDTQYF.

The CDR3 sequence: CASSWGTSDEQYF. CDR3 bases: TGTGCCAGCAGTTGGGGGACATCCGACGAGCAGTACTTC. V is TRBV12-3 or TRBV12-4 and J is TRBJ2-7; possible D gene TRBD1, 6 bases. Trimming removed 4 bases from V and 5 bases from J, with 12 bases in between. This CDR3 comprises 13 residues.

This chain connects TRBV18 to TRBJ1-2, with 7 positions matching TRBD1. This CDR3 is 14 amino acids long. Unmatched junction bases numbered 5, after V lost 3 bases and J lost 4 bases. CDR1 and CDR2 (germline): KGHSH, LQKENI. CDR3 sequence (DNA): TGTGCCAGCTCACCGTCGACAGGGTCCTATGGCTACACCTTC. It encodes CASSPSTGSYGYTF.

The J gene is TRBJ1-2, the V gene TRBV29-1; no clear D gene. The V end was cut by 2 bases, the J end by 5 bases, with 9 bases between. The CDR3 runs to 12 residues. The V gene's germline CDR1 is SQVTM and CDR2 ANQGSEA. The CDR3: CSVEPSQYGYTF. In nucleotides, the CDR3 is TGCAGCGTTGAACCGTCTCAGTATGGCTACACCTTC. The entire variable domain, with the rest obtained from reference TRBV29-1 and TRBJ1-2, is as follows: SAVISQKPSRDICQRGTSLTIQCQVDSQVTMMFWYRQQPGQSLTLIATANQGSEATYESGFVIDKFPISRPNLTFSTLTVSNMSPEDSSIYLCSVEPSQYGYTFGSGTRLTVV.

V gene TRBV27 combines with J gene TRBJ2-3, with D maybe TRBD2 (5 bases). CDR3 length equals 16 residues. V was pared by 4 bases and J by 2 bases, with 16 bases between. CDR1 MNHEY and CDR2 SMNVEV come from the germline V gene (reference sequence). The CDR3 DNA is TGTGCCAGCAGTTCTCTACTAGTCCGCACCACAGATACGCAGTATTTT. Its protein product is CASSSLLVRTTDTQYF.

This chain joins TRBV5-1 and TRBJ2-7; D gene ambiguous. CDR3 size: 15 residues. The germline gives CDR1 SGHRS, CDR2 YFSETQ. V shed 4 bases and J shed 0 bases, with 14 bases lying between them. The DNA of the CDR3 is TGCGCCAGCAGCGTTGGTGTGGGGTCCTCCTACGAGCAGTACTTC. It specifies CASSVGVGSSYEQYF.

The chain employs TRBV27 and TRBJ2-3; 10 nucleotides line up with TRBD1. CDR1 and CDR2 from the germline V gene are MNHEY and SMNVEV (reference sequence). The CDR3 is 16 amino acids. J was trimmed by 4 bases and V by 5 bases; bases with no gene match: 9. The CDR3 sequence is CASSPRQGADADTQYF. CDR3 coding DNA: TGTGCCAGCAGTCCTCGACAGGGGGCGGACGCAGATACGCAGTATTTT.

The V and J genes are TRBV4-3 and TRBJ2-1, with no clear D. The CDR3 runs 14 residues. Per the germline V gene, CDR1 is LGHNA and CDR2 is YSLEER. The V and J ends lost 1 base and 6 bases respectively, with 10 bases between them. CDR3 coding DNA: TGCGCCAGCAGCCAAGGCTTAGGTTCCAATGAGCAGTTCTTC. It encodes CASSQGLGSNEQFF.

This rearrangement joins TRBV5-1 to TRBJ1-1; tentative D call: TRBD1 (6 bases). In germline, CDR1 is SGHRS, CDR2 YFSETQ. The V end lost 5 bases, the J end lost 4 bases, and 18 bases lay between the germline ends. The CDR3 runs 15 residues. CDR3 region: CASRASGAVGTEAFF. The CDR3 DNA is TGCGCCAGCAGGGCTTCAGGGGCAGTCGGCACTGAAGCTTTCTTT.

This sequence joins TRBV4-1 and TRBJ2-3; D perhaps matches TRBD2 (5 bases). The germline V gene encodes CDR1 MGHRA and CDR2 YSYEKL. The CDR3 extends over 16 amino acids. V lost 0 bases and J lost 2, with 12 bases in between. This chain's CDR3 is CASSQEGGLYTDTQYF. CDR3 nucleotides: TGCGCCAGCAGCCAAGAAGGAGGACTTTACACAGATACGCAGTATTTT.

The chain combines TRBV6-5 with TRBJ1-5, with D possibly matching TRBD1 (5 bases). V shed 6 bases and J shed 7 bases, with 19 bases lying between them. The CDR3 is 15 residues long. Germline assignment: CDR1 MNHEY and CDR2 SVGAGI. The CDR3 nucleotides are TGTGCCAGCAGCCCCGGGACTGTGAAGGACCAGCCCCAGCATTTT. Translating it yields CASSPGTVKDQPQHF.

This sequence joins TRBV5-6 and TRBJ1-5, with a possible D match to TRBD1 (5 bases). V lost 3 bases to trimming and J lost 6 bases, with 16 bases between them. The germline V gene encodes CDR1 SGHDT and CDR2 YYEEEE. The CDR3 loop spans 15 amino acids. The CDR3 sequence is CASSWAGMVGQPQHF. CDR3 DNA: TGTGCCAGCAGCTGGGCAGGGATGGTGGGTCAGCCCCAGCATTTT.

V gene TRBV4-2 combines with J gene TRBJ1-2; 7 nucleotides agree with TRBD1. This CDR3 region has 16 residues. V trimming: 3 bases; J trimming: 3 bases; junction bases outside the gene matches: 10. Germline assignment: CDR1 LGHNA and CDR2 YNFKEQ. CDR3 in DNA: TGTGCCAGCAGCCAGCCCACAGGGGAAGGCGACTATGGCTACACCTTC. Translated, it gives CASSQPTGEGDYGYTF.

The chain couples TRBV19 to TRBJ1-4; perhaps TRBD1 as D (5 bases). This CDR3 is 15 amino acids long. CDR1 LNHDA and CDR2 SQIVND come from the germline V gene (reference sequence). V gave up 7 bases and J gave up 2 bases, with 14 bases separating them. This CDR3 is CASKNMGLTNEKLFF. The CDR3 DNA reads TGTGCCAGTAAGAATATGGGGCTGACTAATGAAAAACTGTTTTTT.

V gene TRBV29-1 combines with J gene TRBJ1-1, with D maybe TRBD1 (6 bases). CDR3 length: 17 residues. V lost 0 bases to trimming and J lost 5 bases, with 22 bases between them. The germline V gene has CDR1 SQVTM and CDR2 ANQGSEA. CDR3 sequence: CSVEEGAGQGRRTEAFF. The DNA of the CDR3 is TGCAGCGTTGAAGAGGGAGCGGGGCAGGGGCGGAGAACTGAAGCTTTCTTT. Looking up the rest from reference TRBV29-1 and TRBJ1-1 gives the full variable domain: SAVISQKPSRDICQRGTSLTIQCQVDSQVTMMFWYRQQPGQSLTLIATANQGSEATYESGFVIDKFPISRPNLTFSTLTVSNMSPEDSSIYLCSVEEGAGQGRRTEAFFGQGTRLTVV.

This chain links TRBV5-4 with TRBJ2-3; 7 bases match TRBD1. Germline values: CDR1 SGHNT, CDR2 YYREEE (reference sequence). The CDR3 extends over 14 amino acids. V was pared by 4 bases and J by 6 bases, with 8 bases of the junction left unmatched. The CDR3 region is CASSPTDRADTQYF. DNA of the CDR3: TGTGCCAGCAGCCCTACCGACAGGGCGGATACGCAGTATTTT.

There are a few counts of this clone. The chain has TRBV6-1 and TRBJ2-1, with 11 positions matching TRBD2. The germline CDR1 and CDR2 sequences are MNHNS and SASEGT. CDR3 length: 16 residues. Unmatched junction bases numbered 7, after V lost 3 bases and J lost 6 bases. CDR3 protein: CASSDHLAGGGNEQFF. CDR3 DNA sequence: TGTGCCAGCAGTGACCATCTAGCGGGAGGTGGCAATGAGCAGTTCTTC.

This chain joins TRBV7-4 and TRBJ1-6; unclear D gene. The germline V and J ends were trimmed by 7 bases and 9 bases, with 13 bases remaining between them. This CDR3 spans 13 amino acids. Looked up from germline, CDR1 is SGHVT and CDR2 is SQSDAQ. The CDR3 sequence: CASNGRRSSPLHF. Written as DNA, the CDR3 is TGTGCCAGCAACGGCAGGAGGAGTTCACCCCTCCACTTT.

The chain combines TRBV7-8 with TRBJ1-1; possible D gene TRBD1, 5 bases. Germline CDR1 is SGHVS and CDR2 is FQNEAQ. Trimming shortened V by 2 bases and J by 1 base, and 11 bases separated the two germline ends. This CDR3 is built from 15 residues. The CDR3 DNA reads TGTGCCAGCAGCTTAAGACCGGGGGGGAACACTGAAGCTTTCTTT. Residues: CASSLRPGGNTEAFF.

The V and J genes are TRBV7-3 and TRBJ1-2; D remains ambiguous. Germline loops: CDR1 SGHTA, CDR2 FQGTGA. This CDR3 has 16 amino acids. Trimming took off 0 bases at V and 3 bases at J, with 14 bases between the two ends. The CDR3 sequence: CASSLTGRPRDYGYTF. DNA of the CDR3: TGTGCCAGCAGCTTAACGGGTCGACCAAGGGACTATGGCTACACCTTC.

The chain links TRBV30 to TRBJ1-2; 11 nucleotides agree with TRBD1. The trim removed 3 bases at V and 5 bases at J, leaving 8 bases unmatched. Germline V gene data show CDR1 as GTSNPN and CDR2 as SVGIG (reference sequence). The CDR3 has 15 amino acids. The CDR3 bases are TGTGCCTGGAGCCTCGGGACAGGGGGAGGATATGGCTACACCTTC. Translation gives CAWSLGTGGGYGYTF.

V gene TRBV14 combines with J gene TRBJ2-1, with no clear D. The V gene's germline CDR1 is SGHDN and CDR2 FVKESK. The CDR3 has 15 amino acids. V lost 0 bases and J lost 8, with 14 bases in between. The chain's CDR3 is CASSQDLSLRYEQFF. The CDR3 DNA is TGTGCCAGCAGCCAAGATCTGAGTCTCCGCTATGAGCAGTTCTTC.

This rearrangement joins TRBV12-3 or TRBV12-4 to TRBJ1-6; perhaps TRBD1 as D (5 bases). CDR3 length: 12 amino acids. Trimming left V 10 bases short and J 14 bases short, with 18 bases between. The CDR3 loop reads CAIGTGVSALHF. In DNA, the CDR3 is TGTGCCATAGGGACGGGGGTATCGGCCCTCCACTTT.

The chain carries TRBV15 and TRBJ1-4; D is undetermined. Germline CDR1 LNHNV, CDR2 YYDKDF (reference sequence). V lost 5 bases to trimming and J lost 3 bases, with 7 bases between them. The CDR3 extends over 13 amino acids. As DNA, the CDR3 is TGTGCCACCAGCGTAAGATCTAATGAAAAACTGTTTTTT. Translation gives CATSVRSNEKLFF. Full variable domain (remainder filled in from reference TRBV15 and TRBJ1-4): DAMVIQNPRYQVTQFGKPVTLSCSQTLNHNVMYWYQQKSSQAPKLLFHYYDKDFNNEADTPDNFQSRRPNTSFCFLDIRSPGLGDTAMYLCATSVRSNEKLFFGSGTQLSVL.

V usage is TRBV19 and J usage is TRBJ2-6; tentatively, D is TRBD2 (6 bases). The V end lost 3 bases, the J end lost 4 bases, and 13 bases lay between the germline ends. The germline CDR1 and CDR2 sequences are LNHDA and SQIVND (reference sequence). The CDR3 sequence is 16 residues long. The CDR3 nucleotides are TGTGCCAGTAGTATCTGGAGGGGTTCAGGGGCCAACGTCCTGACTTTC. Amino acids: CASSIWRGSGANVLTF.

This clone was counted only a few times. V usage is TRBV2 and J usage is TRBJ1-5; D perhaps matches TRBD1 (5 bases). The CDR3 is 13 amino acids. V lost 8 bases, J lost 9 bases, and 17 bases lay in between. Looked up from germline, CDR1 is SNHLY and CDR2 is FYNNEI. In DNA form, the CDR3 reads TGTGCCAGCGGTGTAACAGGCCAAGGGCCCCAGCATTTT. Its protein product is CASGVTGQGPQHF.